Listed below are T cell receptor beta chains from one sample, sequenced in a study of OX40 agonist ivuxolimab in advanced cancers. This table comes from immunoSEQ multiplex PCR, and its TCRdb copy is limited to in-frame clones, with some not included. The sample has tens of thousands of clones, 75% to 90% seen once; the top ten hold 0.4% to 0.65%. Specimen: CD4+ or CD8+ T cells sorted from blood, collected in a trial of the OX40 agonist ivuxolimab. These receptors were collected from an adult with an advanced solid tumor such as melanoma, head and neck, liver or kidney cancer. CDR3s include the opening cysteine and the closing phenylalanine or tryptophan. D genes are given only for firm matches. A clone size is listed for some rows: how often the clone was seen (once, few, many), or a class if it is expanded.

cdr3_aa: CASSLEGQSNIQYF; cdr3_nt: TGCGCCAGCAGCTTGGAGGGACAGTCAAACATTCAGTACTTC; j_call: TRBJ2-4; clone_size: .; d_call: TRBD1; v_call: TRBV5-1
cdr3_aa: CAWSRRGGETQYF; cdr3_nt: TGTGCCTGGAGTAGACGAGGGGGAGAGACCCAGTACTTC; j_call: TRBJ2-5; clone_size: .; d_call: .; v_call: TRBV30
cdr3_aa: CASSSNTEAFF; cdr3_nt: TGTGCCAGCAGCTCTAACACTGAAGCTTTCTTT; j_call: TRBJ1-1; clone_size: .; d_call: .; v_call: TRBV5-4
cdr3_aa: CANQTAGGRNTQYF; cdr3_nt: TGTGCCAACCAAACAGCGGGAGGTAGAAATACGCAGTATTTT; j_call: TRBJ2-3; clone_size: once; d_call: TRBD2; v_call: TRBV2
cdr3_aa: CASSVDSGIVTGELFF; cdr3_nt: TGTGCCAGCAGCGTAGATAGCGGGATAGTCACCGGGGAGCTGTTTTTT; j_call: TRBJ2-2; clone_size: .; d_call: TRBD2; v_call: TRBV9
cdr3_aa: CASSPGVGRTEAFF; cdr3_nt: TGTGCCAGCAGCCCGGGGGTGGGGAGGACTGAAGCTTTCTTT; j_call: TRBJ1-1; clone_size: few; d_call: .; v_call: TRBV5-8
cdr3_aa: CASSSAGGFDQETQYF; cdr3_nt: TGTGCCAGCAGCTCAGCAGGGGGGTTCGACCAAGAGACCCAGTACTTC; j_call: TRBJ2-5; clone_size: .; d_call: .; v_call: TRBV7-9
cdr3_aa: CASSYANTGELFF; cdr3_nt: TGTGCCAGCAGTTACGCAAACACCGGGGAGCTGTTTTTT; j_call: TRBJ2-2; clone_size: .; d_call: .; v_call: TRBV6-5
cdr3_aa: CASSFGTAAEAFF; cdr3_nt: TGTGCCAGCAGTTTCGGGACAGCGGCTGAAGCTTTCTTT; j_call: TRBJ1-1; clone_size: .; d_call: TRBD1; v_call: TRBV6-6
cdr3_aa: CASSIRTSGGPYNEQFF; cdr3_nt: TGTGCCAGCAGTATACGGACTAGCGGGGGACCCTACAATGAGCAGTTCTTC; j_call: TRBJ2-1; clone_size: .; d_call: TRBD2; v_call: TRBV9
cdr3_aa: CASSVGTATLYEQYF; cdr3_nt: TGTGCCAGCAGCGTGGGGACGGCGACTTTGTACGAGCAGTACTTC; j_call: TRBJ2-7; clone_size: .; d_call: .; v_call: TRBV5-4
cdr3_aa: CASSVDLLGPYNEQFF; cdr3_nt: TGTGCCAGCAGCGTCGACCTACTAGGCCCGTACAATGAGCAGTTCTTC; j_call: TRBJ2-1; clone_size: .; d_call: .; v_call: TRBV9
cdr3_aa: CASSHLTKEGTEAFF; cdr3_nt: TGCGCCAGCAGCCACTTGACCAAGGAAGGAACTGAAGCTTTCTTT; j_call: TRBJ1-1; clone_size: .; d_call: .; v_call: TRBV4-1
cdr3_aa: CASSSMSGSAYTF; cdr3_nt: TGTGCCAGCAGCTCAATGTCCGGGAGTGCCTACACCTTC; j_call: TRBJ1-2; clone_size: .; d_call: .; v_call: TRBV14
cdr3_aa: CASSLSGLATVEQYF; cdr3_nt: TGCGCCAGCAGTCTCTCGGGACTAGCGACAGTCGAGCAGTACTTC; j_call: TRBJ2-7; clone_size: .; d_call: TRBD2; v_call: TRBV5-1
cdr3_aa: CASSPLGPDTQYF; cdr3_nt: TGTGCCAGCAGCCCCCTCGGGCCAGATACGCAGTATTTT; j_call: TRBJ2-3; clone_size: .; d_call: .; v_call: TRBV7-9
cdr3_aa: CASSLSPRYTEAFF; cdr3_nt: TGTGCCAGCAGTTTATCCCCCCGGTACACTGAAGCTTTCTTT; j_call: TRBJ1-1; clone_size: .; d_call: .; v_call: TRBV28
cdr3_aa: CASRNPDRSREQFF; cdr3_nt: TGTGCCAGCAGAAACCCGGACAGGAGTCGTGAGCAGTTCTTC; j_call: TRBJ2-1; clone_size: few; d_call: TRBD1; v_call: TRBV27
cdr3_aa: CAWSPAGYTEAFF; cdr3_nt: TGTGCCTGGAGCCCAGCGGGGTACACTGAAGCTTTCTTT; j_call: TRBJ1-1; clone_size: few; d_call: .; v_call: TRBV30
cdr3_aa: CASSQTGATNEKLFF; cdr3_nt: TGTGCCAGCAGCCAAACAGGGGCAACTAATGAAAAACTGTTTTTT; j_call: TRBJ1-4; clone_size: .; d_call: TRBD1; v_call: TRBV2
cdr3_aa: CASSSLRQMNTEAFF; cdr3_nt: TGTGCCAGCAGCTCCCTCAGACAGATGAACACTGAAGCTTTCTTT; j_call: TRBJ1-1; clone_size: once; d_call: .; v_call: TRBV5-6
cdr3_aa: CASLRAAYTGELFF; cdr3_nt: TGTGCCAGCTTAAGGGCGGCCTACACCGGGGAGCTGTTTTTT; j_call: TRBJ2-2; clone_size: medium-sized; d_call: .; v_call: TRBV2
cdr3_aa: CASSRGGASYSNQPQHF; cdr3_nt: TGTGCCAGCAGTCGGGGGGGGGCCTCCTATAGCAATCAGCCCCAGCATTTT; j_call: TRBJ1-5; clone_size: .; d_call: .; v_call: TRBV27
cdr3_aa: CAWSGQGFTEAFF; cdr3_nt: TGTGCCTGGAGTGGACAGGGATTCACTGAAGCTTTCTTT; j_call: TRBJ1-1; clone_size: .; d_call: TRBD1; v_call: TRBV30
cdr3_aa: CASSFPGTGYEQYF; cdr3_nt: TGTGCCAGCAGTTTCCCCGGGACTGGGTACGAGCAGTACTTC; j_call: TRBJ2-7; clone_size: .; d_call: .; v_call: TRBV28
cdr3_aa: CASSTTSRQPQHF; cdr3_nt: TGTGCCAGCAGTACAACCTCTCGGCAGCCCCAGCATTTT; j_call: TRBJ1-5; clone_size: .; d_call: .; v_call: TRBV27